This T cell receptor beta chain was identified in a study of T cell repertoires in cytomegalovirus infection. About the study: Both a matching HLA type and CMV infection were indicated by public TCR beta signatures. Study outcomes and limitations: Dominant in the ex vivo response were TCR beta clonotypes restricted by HLA-C and specific for CMV. Carriers of CMV plus the relevant HLA were identified by cumulative public TCR beta family frequency.

V lost 5 bases and J lost 3; bases outside the gene matches: 11. This CDR3 has 16 amino acids. Germline V gives CDR1 SEHNR, CDR2 FQNEAQ (reference sequence). This clonotype was recorded many times. Its antigen remains unknown. TCRdb reprocessed the reads with MiXCR, giving one entry per CDR3 protein. This sample has 600,000 to 800,000 distinct CDR3 sequences; more than 20% occur once, and the top ten carry 8%. The sample consisted of CD8+ T cells from PBMCs. J is TRBJ1-1 and V is TRBV7-9; 8 bases are a match to TRBD1. The sequence was obtained from a human donor in good health (CMV status not recorded). Some clones in this sample may be carry-over from other donors' samples. Written as DNA, the CDR3 is TGTGCCAGCAGCCCTATAGCGACAGGGGCCCACACTGAAGCTTTCTTT. This translates into CASSPIATGAHTEAFF.